A single TCR beta chain is shown here with its context. Its antigen is not identified. The junction departs from germline at one end; a sequencing error may be responsible. These data originate in a study of tumor-infiltrating lymphocytes in primary liver carcinoma. Study overall: Per sample, productive TCRbeta reads numbered roughly 3.5 to 7.13 million, similar across tissue types.

Germline V gives CDR1 MNHEY, CDR2 SVGAGI. The CDR3 runs 14 residues. A constant-region primer served to make TCR beta cDNA from approximately 490 ng total RNA. Each TCR beta library was derived from three nested multiplex PCR rounds that employed slightly modified ARM-PCR. The first two PCR rounds, nine to ten cycles each, used TRBV1-TRBV30 forward primers and a C-beta reverse primer. TCRdb ran MiXCR on the multiplex PCR reads and lists one entry per CDR3 protein. This table has tens of thousands of distinct CDR3 sequences, around 70% appearing once. General study results and limits: A significantly higher top-250-clone fraction was recorded for tumors than for blood (p = 0.039).

The roughly 17-31 mg bulk tissue piece was not sorted before simultaneous RNA and DNA extraction. The sequenced sample consisted of liver tumor tissue from sampling region 1. Subset indicated: tumor region T1, superior pole. The clonotype was recovered from a middle-aged man with primary liver carcinoma and hepatitis B virus infection. The rearrangement uses TRBV6-5 and TRBJ2-7, with no clear D. The CDR3 nucleotides are TGTGCCAGCGGTTACTCCGGACGGTGTGGAGAGCAGTACTTC. Amino acids: CASGYSGRCGEQYF.